This T cell receptor beta chain was sequenced in a study of shared clonotypes between healthy human individuals. After removal of 3 bases from V and 2 bases from J, the junction contained 5 bases not matched to a gene. Germline CDR1 reads WSHSY; CDR2 reads SAAADI. The CDR3 totals 16 residues. The assay was immunoSEQ multiplex PCR, and TCRdb's table has in-frame clones only and misses some. The sample has some 470,000 clones; about 79% are singletons. The chain recombines TRBV10-2 with TRBJ2-7, with 12 bases lining up with TRBD2. The clonotype originates from a woman between 40 and 50 years old in good health. Some clones in this sample may be carry-over from other donors' samples. Sequencing was done on a sample of PBMCs. The CDR3 loop is CASSDPGLAGPYEQYF. CDR3 nucleotides: TGCGCCAGCAGTGATCCCGGACTAGCGGGACCCTACGAGCAGTACTTC.